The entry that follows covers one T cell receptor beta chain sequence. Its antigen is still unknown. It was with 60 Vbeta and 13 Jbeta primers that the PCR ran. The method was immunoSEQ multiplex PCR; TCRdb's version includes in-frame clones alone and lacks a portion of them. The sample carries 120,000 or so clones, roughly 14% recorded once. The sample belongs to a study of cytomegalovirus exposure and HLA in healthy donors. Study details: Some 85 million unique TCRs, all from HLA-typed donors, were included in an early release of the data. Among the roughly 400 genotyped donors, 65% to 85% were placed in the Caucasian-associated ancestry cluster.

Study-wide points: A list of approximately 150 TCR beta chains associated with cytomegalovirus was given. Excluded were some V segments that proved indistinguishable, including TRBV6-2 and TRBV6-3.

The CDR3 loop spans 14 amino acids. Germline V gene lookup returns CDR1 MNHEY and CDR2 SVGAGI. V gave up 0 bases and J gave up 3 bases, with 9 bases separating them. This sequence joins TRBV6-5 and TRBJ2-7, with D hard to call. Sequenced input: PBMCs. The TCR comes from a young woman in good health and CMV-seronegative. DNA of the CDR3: TGTGCCAGCAGTTACTCGCGAGTAAACTACGAGCAGTACTTC. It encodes CASSYSRVNYEQYF.